Below, 10 T cell receptor beta chains from the same sample are listed, as sequenced in a study of blood T cells in healthy people across ages. Together with a sample-barcoded 5' primer, a J-beta primer mix was included in a second PCR lasting roughly 6 to 12 cycles. From the 5' RACE reads, TCRdb called clonotypes with MiXCR, one entry per CDR3 protein. This repertoire shows 600,000 to 800,000 distinct CDR3 sequences, 45% to 60% found once; its top ten account for approximately 15%. The sample consisted of blood. These receptors all stem from a woman older than 75 in good health.

Comment on this clonotype: The junction shows a germline mismatch at one end, possibly a read error. The gene calls are TRBV2 and TRBJ2-7; D ambiguous. The CDR3 spans 12 residues. Per the germline V gene, CDR1 is SNHLY and CDR2 is FYNNEI. As DNA, the CDR3 is TGTGCCAACAGTGAAGAAGGCTACGAGCAGTACTTC. It is translated as CANSEEGYEQYF.

The chain is built from TRBV4-1 and TRBJ1-1; D call uncertain. This CDR3 contains 15 residues. The V end lost 4 bases, the J end lost 1 base, and 13 bases lay between the germline ends. Germline V gives CDR1 MGHRA, CDR2 YSYEKL. The chain's CDR3 is CASSPAGTRNTEAFF. The DNA of the CDR3 is TGCGCCAGCAGCCCCGCAGGTACGAGGAACACTGAAGCTTTCTTT.

As for this clonotype: A single base separates this from a much larger clone, so it may be a read error. The chain uses TRBV4-2 and TRBJ2-5; TRBD2 matches at 7 bases. Per germline, CDR1 LGHNA and CDR2 YNFKEQ. The CDR3 runs to 13 residues. Trimming at V came to 0 bases and at J to 9 bases, leaving 4 bases not matched to a gene. The CDR3 DNA sequence: TGTGCCAGCAGCCAAGATCAGCGGGGTCCCCAGTACTTC. As protein: CASSQDQRGPQYF.

As to this clonotype: A much larger clone sits a single nucleotide away, making a read error possible. This rearrangement joins TRBV27 to TRBJ2-4; TRBD1 matches at 7 bases. Germline lookup yields CDR1 MNHEY and CDR2 SMNVEV (reference sequence). The CDR3 is 13 amino acids. The CDR3 reads CASTGQSKNIRYF. In nucleotides, the CDR3 is TGTGCCAGCACGGGACAGTCAAAAAACATTCGGTACTTC.

This chain links TRBV20-1 with TRBJ1-5, with D unclear. CDR1 is DFQATT, CDR2 SNEGSKA, per germline (reference sequence). Trimming stripped 0 bases from V and 3 bases from J, with 9 bases between. There are 14 residues in the CDR3. In DNA form, the CDR3 reads TGCAGTGCTAGAGAACCCTTCGTCAATCAGCCCCAGCATTTT. Protein product: CSAREPFVNQPQHF.

The chain employs TRBV12-3 or TRBV12-4 and TRBJ2-7, with 8 bases identical to TRBD2. The CDR3 totals 14 residues. V lost 2 bases to trimming and J lost 3 bases; unmatched junction nucleotides: 3. CDR3 amino acids: CASSLFGTSYEQYF. The CDR3 DNA sequence: TGTGCCAGCAGTTTATTTGGGACTAGCTACGAGCAGTACTTC.

V is TRBV5-1 and J is TRBJ2-1, with TRBD2 matching 9 bases. CDR3 length: 15 amino acids. The germline CDR1 and CDR2 sequences are SGHRS and YFSETQ. Trimming at V came to 4 bases and at J to 8 bases, leaving 10 bases not matched to a gene. The CDR3 spells CASSRGPSGDYEQFF. The CDR3 DNA is TGCGCCAGCAGCAGGGGCCCTAGCGGGGATTATGAGCAGTTCTTC.

This clonotype came up a few times. This chain connects TRBV29-1 to TRBJ2-3; D is perhaps TRBD2 (6 bases). V lost 3 bases and J lost 2, with 15 bases in between. This CDR3 region has 15 residues. Germline-derived CDR1 and CDR2 are SQVTM and ANQGSEA. The CDR3, as DNA: TGCAGCGTTGAGAGTTTGAGCGGGCCCACAGATACGCAGTATTTT. This encodes CSVESLSGPTDTQYF.

This rearrangement joins TRBV10-3 to TRBJ2-7; D gene uncertain. The CDR3 is 14 amino acids. V lost 2 bases and J 1 base, leaving 9 bases between the germline ends. The V gene's germline CDR1 is ENHRY and CDR2 SYGVKD. In nucleotides, the CDR3 is TGTGCCATCAGTGAGGGTGCTTCTTCCTACGAGCAGTACTTC. Translation: CAISEGASSYEQYF.

Comment on this clonotype: A clone one base away is much larger, so this may be a read error. The chain has TRBV29-1 and TRBJ2-6, with D tentatively TRBD2 (5 bases). CDR3 length: 14 residues. Trimming shortened V by 6 bases and J by 5 bases, and 14 bases separated the two germline ends. Germline values: CDR1 SQVTM, CDR2 ANQGSEA. As DNA, the CDR3 is TGCAGCGTGTCCCGGGGTTCTTGGGCCAACGTCCTGACTTTC. Translation: CSVSRGSWANVLTF. The complete variable domain, with remaining parts taken from reference TRBV29-1 and TRBJ2-6, reads SAVISQKPSRDICQRGTSLTIQCQVDSQVTMMFWYRQQPGQSLTLIATANQGSEATYESGFVIDKFPISRPNLTFSTLTVSNMSPEDSSIYLCSVSRGSWANVLTFGAGSRLTVL.